The sequence of this TCR beta chain was determined in a study of T cells in women clearing cervical HPV infection. Across the whole study: Case blood drawn at lesion detection; control blood after infection cleared.

Points on this clone: The read ends 3 residues before the CDR3 terminus; that terminus is restored from the germline J gene.

Assay: immunoSEQ multiplex PCR; the TCRdb copy retains only in-frame clones and omits some. Its listing shows approximately 31,000 clones. The length of the CDR3 is 15 residues. Germline assignment: CDR1 LNHDA and CDR2 SQIVND (reference sequence). Trimming cost V 2 bases and J 2 bases, with 9 bases left between them. Sequenced: blood buffy coat. This sequence joins TRBV19 and TRBJ2-2; D is uncertain. The sequence was collected from a woman between 18 and 70 years old with a cervical HPV16 infection that either progressed to CIN3+ or cleared (not recorded which). The part of the CDR3 DNA that was read is TGTGCCAGTAGTATAAGAGCTTTAAACACCGGGGAG. The encoded protein is CASSIRALNTGE. The whole CDR3 sequence reads CASSIRALNTGELFF.